The 24 T cell receptor beta chains below were found in one sample sequenced in a study of Ad26.COV2.S vaccination and SARS-CoV-2 variants. The assay was immunoSEQ multiplex PCR, and TCRdb's table has in-frame clones only and misses some. The table shows some 320,000 clones, with 86% occurring only once. Treatment specified: some 20 received Ad26.COV2.S at low or high dose, single or two shots; about 5 received placebo; per-sample allocation not given. Each sample was drawn 63 days after the first injection (of vaccine or placebo). The sample consisted of peripheral blood, taken in a trial of Ad26.COV2.S vaccine versus placebo. The receptors stem from a person between 18 and 59 years old who received the Ad26.COV2.S COVID-19 vaccine or a placebo.

The V gene is TRBV19, the J gene TRBJ2-5; a weak D match, TRBD2 (6 bases). Germline CDR1 reads LNHDA; CDR2 reads SQIVND (reference sequence). The germline V and J ends were trimmed by 4 bases and 7 bases, with 19 bases remaining between them. The CDR3 has 15 residues. CDR3 in DNA: TGTGCCAGTAGTAAAACGGACTACTCCCGGGGGACCCAGTACTTC. Its translation: CASSKTDYSRGTQYF.

The chain joins TRBV6-5 to TRBJ2-6, with TRBD1 identical over 9 bases. Germline-derived CDR1 and CDR2 are MNHEY and SVGAGI. The CDR3 spans 15 residues. Germline trimming cut 6 bases from V and 2 bases from J; bases unmatched to any gene: 2. The CDR3 region is CASRTGGPGANVLTF. CDR3 sequence (DNA): TGTGCCAGCAGAACAGGGGGCCCTGGGGCCAACGTCCTGACTTTC.

The chain has TRBV27 and TRBJ1-1; the match to TRBD1 covers 9 bases. Germline V gives CDR1 MNHEY, CDR2 SMNVEV (reference sequence). Unmatched junction bases numbered 4, after V lost 1 base and J lost 10 bases. The CDR3 sequence is 13 residues long. The CDR3 loop reads CASSLLDRGAAFF. DNA for the CDR3: TGTGCCAGCAGTTTATTGGACAGGGGAGCAGCTTTCTTT.

The chain combines TRBV29-1 with TRBJ2-1; D could derive from TRBD1 or TRBD2 (5 bases each). Germline CDR1 is SQVTM and CDR2 is ANQGSEA. V was pared by 5 bases and J by 3 bases, with 11 bases between. The CDR3 runs to 13 residues. This chain's CDR3 is CSVLGTLYNEQFF. The CDR3 DNA reads TGCAGCGTTCTCGGGACGCTCTACAATGAGCAGTTCTTC.

This clone was observed a handful of times. CDR3 region: CASSLGVVRETQYF. Written as DNA, the CDR3 is TGTGCCAGCAGCTTAGGAGTGGTTCGGGAGACCCAGTACTTC. This chain connects TRBV7-8 to TRBJ2-5; the D is unclear. The CDR3 length is 14 residues. V was clipped by 1 base and J by 5 bases, with 11 bases between them. CDR1 and CDR2 from the germline V gene are SGHVS and FQNEAQ.

The chain couples TRBV7-3 to TRBJ2-5; 9 bases line up with TRBD1. The germline CDR1 and CDR2 sequences are SGHTA and FQGTGA. The CDR3 is 14 amino acids. The trim removed 0 bases at V and 4 bases at J, leaving 0 bases unmatched. The CDR3 DNA reads as TGTGCCAGCAGCTTAACGGGACAGGGAGAGACCCAGTACTTC. This sequence encodes CASSLTGQGETQYF.

The genes are TRBV10-1 and TRBJ2-7; 8 bases are a match to TRBD1. Germline CDR1 is WNHNN and CDR2 is SYGVQD (reference sequence). Germline trimming cut 4 bases from V and 5 bases from J; bases unmatched to any gene: 7. CDR3 size: 14 residues. CDR3 bases: TGCGCCAGCAGTGCTCGGACAGGGACCCACGAGCAGTACTTC. Translating gives CASSARTGTHEQYF.

The chain uses TRBV7-2 and TRBJ1-1; D is possibly TRBD1 (5 bases). V lost 2 bases and J 4 bases, leaving 11 bases between the germline ends. From germline, CDR1 is SGHTA and CDR2 FQGNSA. The CDR3 contains 14 residues. The CDR3 DNA follows: TGTGCCAGCAGCTTACGCAGGGAGGCCACTGAAGCTTTCTTT. Protein product: CASSLRREATEAFF.

V usage is TRBV7-9 and J usage is TRBJ2-5; 7 bases map to TRBD1. Trimming cost V 7 bases and J 2 bases; bases outside gene matches: 7. Germline V gene sequence: CDR1 SEHNR, CDR2 FQNEAQ (reference sequence). The CDR3 length is 14 residues. The CDR3 DNA sequence: TGTGCCAGCACCAGGGGGATTGAACAAGAGACCCAGTACTTC. It is translated as CASTRGIEQETQYF. Drawing the rest from reference TRBV7-9 and TRBJ2-5, the complete variable domain is DTGVSQNPRHKITKRGQNVTFRCDPISEHNRLYWYRQTLGQGPEFLTYFQNEAQLEKSRLLSDRFSAERPKGSFSTLEIQRTEQGDSAMYLCASTRGIEQETQYFGPGTRLLVL.

The chain combines TRBV6-5 with TRBJ1-5; 9 bases match TRBD1. Germline trimming cut 6 bases from V and 7 bases from J; bases unmatched to any gene: 7. The CDR3 sequence is 14 residues long. CDR1 MNHEY and CDR2 SVGAGI come from the germline V gene. DNA for the CDR3: TGTGCCAGCAGACCACAGGGGGCAGGGCAGCCCCAGCATTTT. Protein sequence: CASRPQGAGQPQHF.

The rearrangement links TRBV19 to TRBJ1-2; 9 bases are a match to TRBD1. The germline V gene encodes CDR1 LNHDA and CDR2 SQIVND (reference sequence). J gave up 7 bases and V 3 bases, and 12 bases lay outside the gene matches. This CDR3 contains 16 residues. This CDR3 reads CASSMNRGRIQGGYTF. The CDR3, as DNA: TGTGCCAGTAGTATGAACAGGGGGCGAATTCAAGGTGGCTACACCTTC.

This clone was observed a single time. The chain employs TRBV9 and TRBJ2-7; a weak D match, TRBD1 (5 bases). This CDR3 is built from 15 residues. With 0 bases removed from V and 2 bases from J, the gap between germline ends came to 12 bases. Germline V gene data show CDR1 as SGDLS and CDR2 as YYNGEE. The CDR3 protein is CASSVAGVGAYEQYF. In nucleotides, the CDR3 is TGTGCCAGCAGCGTAGCTGGAGTAGGGGCCTACGAGCAGTACTTC.

The chain has TRBV4-1 and TRBJ2-3; 9 nucleotides match TRBD2. CDR1 and CDR2 from the germline V gene are MGHRA and YSYEKL. The CDR3 has 16 amino acids. Trimming removed 4 bases from V and 2 bases from J; junction bases left unmatched: 7. Here the CDR3 DNA reads TGCGCCAGCAGCCTAAGTGGGACTAGCTTCACAGATACGCAGTATTTT. Amino acids: CASSLSGTSFTDTQYF.

The chain employs TRBV4-3 and TRBJ2-7; D might be TRBD1 (7 bases). V was shortened by 0 bases and J by 6 bases, with 18 bases between the two germline ends. The CDR3 sequence is 16 residues long. Germline lookup yields CDR1 LGHNA and CDR2 YSLEER. The CDR3 DNA reads TGCGCCAGCAGCCAAGAAGGGGGCGGGATCGGGAGCGAGCAGTACTTC. It codes for CASSQEGGGIGSEQYF.

The CDR3 bases are TGTGCCAGCAGCTTAGACAGGGGGCGCGATGAAAAACTGTTTTTT. Encoded protein: CASSLDRGRDEKLFF. The chain is built from TRBV9 and TRBJ1-4; TRBD1 matches at 10 bases. The junction had 6 bases not matched to a gene; V was cut back by 4 bases and J by 6 bases. CDR1 and CDR2 from the germline V gene are SGDLS and YYNGEE. The CDR3 sequence is 15 residues long. Based on the CDR3 plus reference TRBV9 and TRBJ1-4, the full variable domain is DSGVTQTPKHLITATGQRVTLRCSPRSGDLSVYWYQQSLDQGLQFLIQYYNGEERAKGNILERFSAQQFPDLHSELNLSSLELGDSALYFCASSLDRGRDEKLFFGSGTQLSVL.

In its sample, this clone was seen once. The V call is TRBV12-3 or TRBV12-4, the J call TRBJ2-7; no clear D gene. This CDR3 comprises 11 residues. V gave up 7 bases and J gave up 5 bases, with 9 bases separating them. CDR3 protein: CASTIGNEQYF. The CDR3 nucleotides read TGTGCCAGCACTATCGGCAACGAGCAGTACTTC.

The count of this clone is one. In DNA form, the CDR3 reads TGTGCCAGCACCCTATTGGGGGGGTCCCGTGAAGCTTTCTTT. It is translated as CASTLLGGSREAFF. The V gene is TRBV7-2, the J gene TRBJ1-1; the D gene is possibly TRBD1 (5 bases). Per germline, CDR1 SGHTA and CDR2 FQGNSA. Trimming removed 7 bases from V and 7 bases from J, with 19 bases in between. The CDR3 covers 14 residues. Full variable domain (rest looked up from reference TRBV7-2 and TRBJ1-1): GAGVSQSPSNKVTEKGKDVELRCDPISGHTALYWYRQSLGQGLEFLIYFQGNSAPDKSGLPSDRFSAERTGGSVSTLTIQRTQQEDSAVYLCASTLLGGSREAFFGQGTRLTVV.

A few counts support this clone. The chain carries TRBV4-1 and TRBJ1-4; no firm D call. CDR3 size: 17 residues. Trimming cost V 1 base and J 0 bases, with 12 bases left between them. Germline V CDR1 and CDR2: MGHRA, YSYEKL. CDR3 amino acids: CASSQGGSLATNEKLFF. Written as DNA, the CDR3 is TGCGCCAGCAGCCAAGGCGGCAGTTTAGCAACTAATGAAAAACTGTTTTTT.

The rearrangement joins TRBV7-9 to TRBJ2-3; tentatively, D is TRBD1 or TRBD2 (6 bases each). This CDR3 contains 15 residues. V dropped 6 bases and J dropped 3 bases, with 16 bases sitting between them. Germline CDR1 and CDR2: SEHNR and FQNEAQ (reference sequence). The CDR3 spells CASRDFWGATDTQYF. Here the CDR3 DNA reads TGTGCCAGCAGGGACTTTTGGGGGGCAACAGATACGCAGTATTTT.

The gene calls are TRBV28 and TRBJ1-1; tentative D call: TRBD1 (6 bases). V lost 7 bases and J lost 10, with 34 bases in between. This CDR3 is built from 18 residues. Per the germline V gene, CDR1 is MDHEN and CDR2 is SYDVKM. DNA of the CDR3: TGTGCCAGCATCGGCCCACTACAGGGTAAGGCGGGTAGGAGAGGAGCTTTCTTT. This gives the protein CASIGPLQGKAGRRGAFF.

V usage is TRBV30 and J usage is TRBJ1-1; no definite D call. Germline-derived CDR1 and CDR2 are GTSNPN and SVGIG (reference sequence). The CDR3 length is 13 residues. Between the trimmed V and J ends, which lost 3 bases and 1 base, there was a span of 9 bases. The CDR3 DNA reads TGTGCCTGGAGGCACGGATCGAACACTGAAGCTTTCTTT. It codes for CAWRHGSNTEAFF.

Regarding this clone: Other nucleotide sequences in the sample specify the same CDR3. The chain links TRBV2 to TRBJ1-1; no clear D. Germline CDR1 is SNHLY and CDR2 is FYNNEI. This CDR3 has 10 amino acids. The germline V and J ends were trimmed by 6 bases and 2 bases, with 1 base remaining between them. The CDR3 sequence: CASRNTEAFF. In DNA form, the CDR3 reads TGTGCCAGCAGAAACACTGAAGCTTTCTTT.

This clone was seen once. The chain links TRBV30 to TRBJ2-2; 7 positions agree with TRBD1. The CDR3 sequence is 14 residues long. Germline CDR1 and CDR2: GTSNPN and SVGIG (reference sequence). J gave up 4 bases and V 0 bases, and 2 bases lay outside the gene matches. The CDR3, as DNA: TGTGCCTGGAGTGTGGGACAGCTCACCGGGGAGCTGTTTTTT. This translates into CAWSVGQLTGELFF.

This rearrangement joins TRBV4-3 to TRBJ1-1; D gene unclear. CDR1 LGHNA and CDR2 YSLEER come from the germline V gene. Trimming left V 3 bases short and J 0 bases short, with 5 bases between. The CDR3 length is 13 residues. The CDR3 DNA reads as TGCGCCAGCAGCCACACAGTGAACACTGAAGCTTTCTTT. It is translated as CASSHTVNTEAFF.